This TCR beta chain was obtained from a study of OX40 agonist ivuxolimab in advanced cancers. Study as a whole: Dose-escalation patients had hepatocellular carcinoma, melanoma, renal cell or head and neck cancer.

The CDR3 is 14 amino acids. V lost 5 bases and J 0 bases, leaving 10 bases between the germline ends. Germline values: CDR1 MNHEY, CDR2 SVGAGI. Blood sampling took place at baseline, cycle 4 day 1, and cycle 7 day 1. Whole-study results and caveats: The 0.1-3.0 mg/kg partial responders had among the lowest clonal expansion. No antigen was identified for the clonally expanded peripheral T cells.

About this clone: What it binds is not known.

Using immunoSEQ multiplex PCR, the repertoire was profiled, and TCRdb retains in-frame clones only, with some absent. Found here are about 47,000 clones, around 88% of them singletons; the top ten hold around 15%. The source material was CD4+ or CD8+ T cells sorted from blood, sampled in a trial of the OX40 agonist ivuxolimab. The rearrangement joins TRBV6-5 to TRBJ1-1; D unclear. The source is an adult with an advanced solid tumor such as melanoma, head and neck, liver or kidney cancer. The CDR3 sequence: CASSATRLNTEAFF. CDR3 sequence (DNA): TGTGCCAGCAGTGCAACACGGTTGAACACTGAAGCTTTCTTT.